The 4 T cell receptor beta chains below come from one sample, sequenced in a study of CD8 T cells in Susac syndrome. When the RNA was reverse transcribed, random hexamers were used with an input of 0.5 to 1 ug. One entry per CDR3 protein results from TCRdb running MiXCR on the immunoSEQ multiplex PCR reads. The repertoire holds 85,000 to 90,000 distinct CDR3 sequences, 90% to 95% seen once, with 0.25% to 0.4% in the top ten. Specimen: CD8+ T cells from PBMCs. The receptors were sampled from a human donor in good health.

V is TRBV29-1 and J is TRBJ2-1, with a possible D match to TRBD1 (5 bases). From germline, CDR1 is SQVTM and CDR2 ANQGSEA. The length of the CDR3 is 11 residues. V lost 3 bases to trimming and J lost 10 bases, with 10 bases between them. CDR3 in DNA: TGCAGCGTTGAGGCTCACAGGGAGCAGTTCTTC. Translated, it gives CSVEAHREQFF.

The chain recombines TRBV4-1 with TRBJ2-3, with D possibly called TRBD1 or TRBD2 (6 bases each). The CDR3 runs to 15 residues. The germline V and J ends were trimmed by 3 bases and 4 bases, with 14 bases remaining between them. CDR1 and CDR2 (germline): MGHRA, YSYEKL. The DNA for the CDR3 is TGCGCCAGCAGCCATCAACCGGGGGCCGCAGATACGCAGTATTTT. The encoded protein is CASSHQPGAADTQYF.

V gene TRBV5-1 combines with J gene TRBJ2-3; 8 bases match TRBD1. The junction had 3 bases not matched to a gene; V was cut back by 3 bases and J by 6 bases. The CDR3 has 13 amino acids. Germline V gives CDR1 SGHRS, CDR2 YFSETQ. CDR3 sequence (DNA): TGCGCCAGCAGCTGGACAGGGTCGGATACGCAGTATTTT. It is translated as CASSWTGSDTQYF.

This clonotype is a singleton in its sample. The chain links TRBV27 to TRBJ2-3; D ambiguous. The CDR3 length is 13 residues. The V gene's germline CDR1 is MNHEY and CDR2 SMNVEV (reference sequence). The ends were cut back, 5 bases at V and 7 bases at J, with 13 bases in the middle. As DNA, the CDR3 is TGTGCCAGCAGTATGTCGCCGGCCAATACGCAGTATTTT. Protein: CASSMSPANTQYF.